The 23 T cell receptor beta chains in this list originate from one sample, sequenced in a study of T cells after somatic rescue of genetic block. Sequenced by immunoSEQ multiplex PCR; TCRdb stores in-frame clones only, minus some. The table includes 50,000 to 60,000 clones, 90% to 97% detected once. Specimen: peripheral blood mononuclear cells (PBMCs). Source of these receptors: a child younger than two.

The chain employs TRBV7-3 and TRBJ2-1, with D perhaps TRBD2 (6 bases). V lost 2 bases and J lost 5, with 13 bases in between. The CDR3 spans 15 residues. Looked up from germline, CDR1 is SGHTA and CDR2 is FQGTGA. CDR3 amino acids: CASSLWRGQNNEQFF. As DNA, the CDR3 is TGTGCCAGCAGCTTATGGCGGGGCCAAAACAATGAGCAGTTCTTC.

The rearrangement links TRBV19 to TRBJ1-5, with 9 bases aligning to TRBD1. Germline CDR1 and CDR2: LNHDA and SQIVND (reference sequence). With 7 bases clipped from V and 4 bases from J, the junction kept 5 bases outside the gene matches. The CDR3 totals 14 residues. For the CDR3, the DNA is TGTGCCAGTAAAAGGACAGGGGTTAATCAGCCCCAGCATTTT. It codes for CASKRTGVNQPQHF.

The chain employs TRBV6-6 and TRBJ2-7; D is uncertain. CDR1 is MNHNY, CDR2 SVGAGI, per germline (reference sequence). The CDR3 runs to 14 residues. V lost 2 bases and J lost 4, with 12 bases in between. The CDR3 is CASSYDETGYEQYF. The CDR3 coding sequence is TGTGCCAGCAGTTACGATGAGACTGGTTACGAGCAGTACTTC.

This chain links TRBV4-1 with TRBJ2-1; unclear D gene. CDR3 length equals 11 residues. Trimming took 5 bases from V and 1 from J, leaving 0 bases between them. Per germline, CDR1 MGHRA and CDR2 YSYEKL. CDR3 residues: CASSSYNEQFF. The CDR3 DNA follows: TGCGCCAGCAGCTCCTACAATGAGCAGTTCTTC.

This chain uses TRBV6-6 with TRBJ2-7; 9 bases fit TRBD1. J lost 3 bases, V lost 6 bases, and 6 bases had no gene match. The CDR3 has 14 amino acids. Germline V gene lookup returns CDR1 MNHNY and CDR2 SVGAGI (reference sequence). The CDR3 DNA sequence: TGTGCCAGCAGACCTCCGGGACAGGGCTACGAGCAGTACTTC. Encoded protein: CASRPPGQGYEQYF.

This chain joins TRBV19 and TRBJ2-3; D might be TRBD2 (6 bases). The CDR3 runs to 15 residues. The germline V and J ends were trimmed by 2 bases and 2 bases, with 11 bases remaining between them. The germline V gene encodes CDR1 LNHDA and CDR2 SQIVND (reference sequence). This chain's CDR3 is CASSILATITDTQYF. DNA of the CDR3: TGTGCCAGTAGTATACTAGCGACTATCACAGATACGCAGTATTTT. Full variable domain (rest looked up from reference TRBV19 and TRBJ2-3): DGGITQSPKYLFRKEGQNVTLSCEQNLNHDAMYWYRQDPGQGLRLIYYSQIVNDFQKGDIAEGYSVSREKKESFPLTVTSAQKNPTAFYLCASSILATITDTQYFGPGTRLTVL.

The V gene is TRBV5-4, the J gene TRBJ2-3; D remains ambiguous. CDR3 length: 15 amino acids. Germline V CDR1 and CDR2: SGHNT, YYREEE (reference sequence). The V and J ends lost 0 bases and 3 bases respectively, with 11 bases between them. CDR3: CASSLANLITDTQYF. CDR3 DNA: TGTGCCAGCAGCTTGGCCAACCTAATAACAGATACGCAGTATTTT.

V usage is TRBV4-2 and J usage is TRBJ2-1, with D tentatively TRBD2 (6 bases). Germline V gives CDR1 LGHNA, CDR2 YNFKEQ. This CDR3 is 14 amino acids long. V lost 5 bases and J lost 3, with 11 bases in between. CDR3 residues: CASSRSGFYNEQFF. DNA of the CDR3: TGTGCCAGCAGCAGAAGCGGGTTCTACAATGAGCAGTTCTTC.

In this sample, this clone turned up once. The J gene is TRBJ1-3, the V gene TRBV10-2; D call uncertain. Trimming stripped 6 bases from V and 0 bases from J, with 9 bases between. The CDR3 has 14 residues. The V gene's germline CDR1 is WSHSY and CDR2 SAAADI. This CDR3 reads CASSDTASGNTIYF. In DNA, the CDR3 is TGCGCCAGCAGCGATACAGCCTCTGGAAACACCATATATTTT.

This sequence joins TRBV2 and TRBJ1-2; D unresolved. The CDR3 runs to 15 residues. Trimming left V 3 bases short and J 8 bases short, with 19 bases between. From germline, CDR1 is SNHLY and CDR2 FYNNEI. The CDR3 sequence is CASSDQTIPRGGYTF. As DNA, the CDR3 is TGTGCCAGCAGTGACCAGACAATACCTCGAGGGGGCTACACCTTC.

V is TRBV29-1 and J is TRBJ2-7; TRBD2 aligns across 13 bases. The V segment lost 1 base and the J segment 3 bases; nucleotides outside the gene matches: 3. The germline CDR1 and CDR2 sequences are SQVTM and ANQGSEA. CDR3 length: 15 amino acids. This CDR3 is CSVEGTSGSHYEQYF. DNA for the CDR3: TGCAGCGTTGAAGGGACTAGCGGGAGCCACTACGAGCAGTACTTC.

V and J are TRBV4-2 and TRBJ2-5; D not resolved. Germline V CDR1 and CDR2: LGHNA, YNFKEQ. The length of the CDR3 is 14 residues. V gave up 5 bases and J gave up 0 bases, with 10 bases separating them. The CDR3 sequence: CASSLDLYQETQYF. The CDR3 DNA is TGTGCCAGCAGCTTGGACCTGTACCAAGAGACCCAGTACTTC.

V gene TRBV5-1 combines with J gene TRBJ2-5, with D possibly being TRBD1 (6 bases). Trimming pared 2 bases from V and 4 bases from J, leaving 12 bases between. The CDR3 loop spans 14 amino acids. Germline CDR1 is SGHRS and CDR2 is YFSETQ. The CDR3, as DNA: TGCGCCAGCAGCTTCGCAGGGGATGGAGAGACCCAGTACTTC. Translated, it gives CASSFAGDGETQYF.

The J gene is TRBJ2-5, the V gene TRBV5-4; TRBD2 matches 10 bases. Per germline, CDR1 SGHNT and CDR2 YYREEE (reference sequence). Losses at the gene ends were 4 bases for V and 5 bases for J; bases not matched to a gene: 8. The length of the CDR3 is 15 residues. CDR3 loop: CASSPSGRAGETQYF. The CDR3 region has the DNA TGTGCCAGCAGCCCGAGCGGGAGGGCCGGGGAGACCCAGTACTTC.

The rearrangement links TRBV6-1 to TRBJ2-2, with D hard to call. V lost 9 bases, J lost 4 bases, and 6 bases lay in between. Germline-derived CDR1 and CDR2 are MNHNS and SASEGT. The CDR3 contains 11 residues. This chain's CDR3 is CASGFTGELFF. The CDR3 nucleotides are TGTGCCAGTGGTTTCACCGGGGAGCTGTTTTTT.

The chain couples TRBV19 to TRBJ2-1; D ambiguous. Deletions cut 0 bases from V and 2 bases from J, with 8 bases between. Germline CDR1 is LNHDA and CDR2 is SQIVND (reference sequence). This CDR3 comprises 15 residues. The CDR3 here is CASSIDEYPYNEQFF. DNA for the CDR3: TGTGCCAGTAGTATAGACGAGTACCCCTACAATGAGCAGTTCTTC. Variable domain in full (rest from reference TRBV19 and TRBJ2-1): DGGITQSPKYLFRKEGQNVTLSCEQNLNHDAMYWYRQDPGQGLRLIYYSQIVNDFQKGDIAEGYSVSREKKESFPLTVTSAQKNPTAFYLCASSIDEYPYNEQFFGPGTRLTVL.

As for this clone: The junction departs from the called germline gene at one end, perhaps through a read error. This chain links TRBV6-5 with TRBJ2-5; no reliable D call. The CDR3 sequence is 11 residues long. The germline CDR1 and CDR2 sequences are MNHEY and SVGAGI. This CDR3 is CASSYQETQYF. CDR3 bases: TGTGCCAGCAGTTACCAGGAGACCCAGTACTTC.

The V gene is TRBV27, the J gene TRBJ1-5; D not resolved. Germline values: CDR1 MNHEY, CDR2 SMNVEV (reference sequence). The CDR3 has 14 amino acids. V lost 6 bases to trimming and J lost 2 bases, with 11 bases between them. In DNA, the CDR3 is TGTGCCAGCAGGCTGAGAGTAGGCAATCAGCCCCAGCATTTT. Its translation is CASRLRVGNQPQHF.

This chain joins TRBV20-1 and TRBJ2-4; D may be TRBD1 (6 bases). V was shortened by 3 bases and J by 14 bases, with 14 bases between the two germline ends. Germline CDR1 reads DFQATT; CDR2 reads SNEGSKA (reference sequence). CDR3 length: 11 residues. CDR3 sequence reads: CSASPQGLEYF. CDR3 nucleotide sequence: TGCAGTGCTAGCCCTCAGGGGCTGGAGTACTTC.

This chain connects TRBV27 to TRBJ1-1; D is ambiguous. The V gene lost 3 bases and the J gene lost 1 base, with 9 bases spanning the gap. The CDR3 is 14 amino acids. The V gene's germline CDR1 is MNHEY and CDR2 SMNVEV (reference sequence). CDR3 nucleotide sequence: TGTGCCAGCAGTTTTTTCAGAGGGAACACTGAAGCTTTCTTT. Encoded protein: CASSFFRGNTEAFF.

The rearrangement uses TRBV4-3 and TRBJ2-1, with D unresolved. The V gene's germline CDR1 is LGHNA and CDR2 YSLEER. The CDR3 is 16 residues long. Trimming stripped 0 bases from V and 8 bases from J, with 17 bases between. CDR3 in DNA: TGCGCCAGCAGCCAAGACCCAGCTAGGCTCTCGGATGAGCAGTTCTTC. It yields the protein CASSQDPARLSDEQFF.

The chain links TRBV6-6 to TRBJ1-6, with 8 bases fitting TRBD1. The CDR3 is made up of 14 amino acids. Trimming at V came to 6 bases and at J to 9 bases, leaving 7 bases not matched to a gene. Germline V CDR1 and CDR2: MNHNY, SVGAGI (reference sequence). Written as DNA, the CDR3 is TGTGCCAGCAGGACGGGGACAGGAGGTTCACCCCTCCACTTT. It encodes CASRTGTGGSPLHF.

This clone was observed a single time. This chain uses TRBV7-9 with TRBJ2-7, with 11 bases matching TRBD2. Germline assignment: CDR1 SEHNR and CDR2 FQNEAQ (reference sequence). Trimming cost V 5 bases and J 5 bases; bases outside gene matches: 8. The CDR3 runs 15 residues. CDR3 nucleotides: TGTGCCAGCAGCCATACTAGCGGGAGCCCTGACGAGCAGTACTTC. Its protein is CASSHTSGSPDEQYF.